Below, 8 T cell receptor beta chains from the same sample are listed, as sequenced in a study of cytomegalovirus exposure and HLA in healthy donors (dated by TCRdb to 2017 to 2019). The library was built by means of the immunoSEQ multiplex PCR assay. For the multiplex PCR, a mixture combining 60 forward primers for TCR Vbeta segments and 13 reverse primers for TCR Jbeta segments was used. TCRdb retrieved this table from immuneACCESS and kept in-frame rearrangements only. Not all clones are present; in checked studies, unresolved V genes account for under half, and no reason is known for the remainder. A total of roughly 200,000 clones appear in this sample, roughly three quarters of them only once. The ten largest clones capture 1.5% to 2% of the sample. The sequenced sample was PBMCs. These receptors all stem from a man in his fifties in good health and CMV-seronegative.

The CDR3 protein is CASRRSAGELFF. CDR3 coding DNA: TGTGCCAGCAGGCGGTCGGCCGGGGAGCTGTTTTTT. The rearrangement uses TRBV2 and TRBJ2-2; D not resolved. The CDR3 totals 12 residues. Germline loops: CDR1 SNHLY, CDR2 FYNNEI. Trimming removed 6 bases at V and 6 bases at J, with 8 bases between.

This clone was found once. V is TRBV2 and J is TRBJ2-5, with D perhaps matching TRBD2 (5 bases). The germline V gene has CDR1 SNHLY and CDR2 FYNNEI. This CDR3 comprises 13 residues. Trimming took off 2 bases at V and 5 bases at J, with 9 bases between the two ends. The CDR3 coding sequence is TGTGCCAGCAGTGAATCTGCGGGCGAGACCCAGTACTTC. Protein: CASSESAGETQYF. Variable domain in full (rest from reference TRBV2 and TRBJ2-5): EPEVTQTPSHQVTQMGQEVILRCVPISNHLYFYWYRQILGQKVEFLVSFYNNEISEKSEIFDDQFSVERPDGSNFTLKIRSTKLEDSAMYFCASSESAGETQYFGPGTRLLVL.

In this sample, this clone turned up once. This sample includes further DNA sequences coding for the same CDR3. This sequence joins TRBV2 and TRBJ1-1; 10 nucleotides line up with TRBD1. CDR1 is SNHLY, CDR2 FYNNEI, per germline. The trim removed 6 bases at V and 1 base at J, leaving 2 bases unmatched. CDR3 length: 14 amino acids. The chain's CDR3 is CASRRDRGNTEAFF. CDR3 bases: TGTGCCAGCAGGCGGGACAGGGGGAACACTGAAGCTTTCTTT.

The rearrangement links TRBV6-1 to TRBJ1-4, with TRBD1 as a possible D gene (6 bases). CDR1 and CDR2 from the germline V gene are MNHNS and SASEGT. The V end was cut by 6 bases, the J end by 8 bases, with 13 bases between. The CDR3 is made up of 13 amino acids. CDR3 sequence: CASRDSTFEKLFF. The DNA for the CDR3 is TGTGCCAGCAGGGACAGTACTTTCGAAAAACTGTTTTTT.

This chain links TRBV6-5 with TRBJ1-2; unclear D gene. Trimming stripped 2 bases from V and 8 bases from J, with 9 bases between. This CDR3 has 12 residues. The germline gives CDR1 MNHEY, CDR2 SVGAGI. CDR3 in amino acids: CASSYLGGGYTF. The CDR3, as DNA: TGTGCCAGCAGTTACCTTGGCGGCGGCTACACCTTC.

In its sample, this clone was seen once. The V gene is TRBV27, the J gene TRBJ1-4, with D uncertain. V lost 3 bases and J lost 0, with 11 bases in between. Germline lookup yields CDR1 MNHEY and CDR2 SMNVEV (reference sequence). The length of the CDR3 is 16 residues. This CDR3 reads CASSFERPATNEKLFF. CDR3 bases: TGTGCCAGCAGTTTTGAGAGGCCCGCAACTAATGAAAAACTGTTTTTT.

The chain recombines TRBV16 with TRBJ2-3, with a weak D call TRBD2 (6 bases). This CDR3 is 17 amino acids long. V was trimmed by 5 bases and J by 1 base, leaving 19 bases between them. Germline V lookup: CDR1 KGHSY, CDR2 FQNENV. CDR3 sequence reads: CASSNLGLLVGTDTQYF. CDR3 in DNA: TGTGCCAGCAGCAACCTGGGACTGCTGGTTGGCACAGATACGCAGTATTTT.

J is TRBJ2-3 and V is TRBV25-1, with TRBD1 identical over 8 bases. Germline V gene lookup returns CDR1 MGHDK and CDR2 SYGVNS. J was trimmed by 0 bases and V by 5 bases; bases with no gene match: 4. CDR3 length: 15 residues. CDR3: CASSFTGGSTDTQYF. The CDR3 DNA reads TGTGCCAGCAGTTTTACAGGGGGAAGCACAGATACGCAGTATTTT.